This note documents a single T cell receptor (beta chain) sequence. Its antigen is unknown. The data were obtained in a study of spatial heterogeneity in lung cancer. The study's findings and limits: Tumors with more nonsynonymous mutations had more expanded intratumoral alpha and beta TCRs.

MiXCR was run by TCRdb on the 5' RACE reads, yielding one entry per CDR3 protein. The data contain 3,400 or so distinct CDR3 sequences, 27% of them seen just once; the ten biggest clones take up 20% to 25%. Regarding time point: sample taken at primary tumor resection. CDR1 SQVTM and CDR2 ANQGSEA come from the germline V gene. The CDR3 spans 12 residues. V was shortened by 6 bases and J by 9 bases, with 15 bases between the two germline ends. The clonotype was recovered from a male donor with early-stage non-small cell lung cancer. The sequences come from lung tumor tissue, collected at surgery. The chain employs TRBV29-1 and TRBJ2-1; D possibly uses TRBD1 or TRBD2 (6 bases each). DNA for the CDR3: TGCAGCGTCGAAATACAGGGAGGTGAGCAGTTCTTC. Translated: CSVEIQGGEQFF.